This TCR beta chain was found in a study of blood T cell repertoires in COVID-19. About the research overall: Whether acute or convalescent, the COVID-19 samples came from the United States, Italy and Spain.

Germline V CDR1 and CDR2: SGHTA, FQGNSA. This CDR3 has 17 residues. V shed 4 bases and J 2 bases; nucleotides not matched to a gene: 7. Recovered participants had two consecutive negative NP/OP PCR tests, healthcare professional clearance, or symptom resolution. Using immunoSEQ multiplex PCR, the repertoire was profiled, and TCRdb retains in-frame clones only, with some absent. The sample comprises around 400,000 clones, roughly four fifths of which are singletons, and about 4.8% rests with the top ten. Sequencing was carried out using PBMCs or T cells enriched from blood (not recorded which). The TCR was taken from a woman aged 45-65 years who had recovered from COVID-19. The chain employs TRBV7-2 and TRBJ2-5; TRBD2 agrees at 13 bases. The CDR3 nucleotides read TGTGCCAGCAGCTCCCGGACTAGCGGGAGTTCACAAGAGACCCAGTACTTC. Translating gives CASSSRTSGSSQETQYF. Full variable domain (remainder filled in from reference TRBV7-2 and TRBJ2-5): GAGVSQSPSNKVTEKGKDVELRCDPISGHTALYWYRQSLGQGLEFLIYFQGNSAPDKSGLPSDRFSAERTGGSVSTLTIQRTQQEDSAVYLCASSSRTSGSSQETQYFGPGTRLLVL.